Listed below are T cell receptor beta chains from one sample, sequenced in a study of glioma-infiltrating T cells after dendritic cell vaccination. Here immunoSEQ multiplex PCR was the method, and the copy in TCRdb shows in-frame clones only, minus some. The table shows about 73,000 clones, with approximately 80% occurring only once. Material: blood, obtained before dendritic cell vaccination. The receptors were gathered from a human donor with glioblastoma. Each CDR3 is given with its conserved first and last residue. Each record gives: J gene, D gene, clone size, V gene, CDR3 protein, CDR3 DNA. A D gene is named only where the DNA matches it firmly. Not all rows give a size; the values are once, few, many and, for expanded clones, a class.

j_call: TRBJ2-1; d_call: -; clone_size: -; v_call: TRBV7-2; cdr3_aa: CASSLGLGATNEQFF; cdr3_nt: TGTGCCAGCAGCTTAGGATTGGGGGCTACGAATGAGCAGTTCTTC
j_call: TRBJ2-7; d_call: -; clone_size: -; v_call: TRBV6-5; cdr3_aa: CASSYSLDSSYEQYF; cdr3_nt: TGTGCCAGCAGTTACTCGTTGGACTCATCCTACGAGCAGTACTTC
j_call: TRBJ2-6; d_call: TRBD1; clone_size: -; v_call: TRBV28; cdr3_aa: CASSLPTGAGANVLTF; cdr3_nt: TGTGCCAGCAGTTTACCAACAGGGGCCGGGGCCAACGTCCTGACTTTC
j_call: TRBJ1-4; d_call: TRBD1; clone_size: -; v_call: TRBV18; cdr3_aa: CASSRGQGFPNEKLFF; cdr3_nt: TGTGCCAGCTCACGCGGACAGGGCTTCCCCAATGAAAAACTGTTTTTT
j_call: TRBJ2-1; d_call: TRBD1; clone_size: few; v_call: TRBV7-2; cdr3_aa: CASSFGTGKYNSYNEQFF; cdr3_nt: TGTGCCAGCAGCTTTGGGACAGGGAAATACAACTCCTACAATGAGCAGTTCTTC
j_call: TRBJ2-1; d_call: TRBD1; clone_size: -; v_call: TRBV4-1; cdr3_aa: CASSLYGQGARNEQFF; cdr3_nt: TGCGCCAGCAGCCTCTACGGACAGGGGGCGAGGAATGAGCAGTTCTTC
j_call: TRBJ1-3; d_call: -; clone_size: -; v_call: TRBV6-5; cdr3_aa: CASSYEGNTIYF; cdr3_nt: TGTGCCAGCAGTTACGAGGGAAACACCATATATTTT
j_call: TRBJ2-3; d_call: TRBD1; clone_size: -; v_call: TRBV7-9; cdr3_aa: CASIGTGDSTDTQYF; cdr3_nt: TGTGCCAGCATCGGGACAGGGGATAGCACAGATACGCAGTATTTT
j_call: TRBJ1-5; d_call: -; clone_size: -; v_call: TRBV15; cdr3_aa: CATSRDGGNQPQHF; cdr3_nt: TGTGCCACCAGCAGAGACGGAGGGAATCAGCCCCAGCATTTT
j_call: TRBJ2-1; d_call: -; clone_size: -; v_call: TRBV5-1; cdr3_aa: CASIGPGTLNEQFF; cdr3_nt: TGCGCCAGCATTGGGCCCGGGACACTCAATGAGCAGTTCTTC
j_call: TRBJ1-5; d_call: -; clone_size: -; v_call: TRBV6-1; cdr3_aa: CASSDPDRRTLYSNQPQHF; cdr3_nt: TGTGCCAGCAGTGACCCGGACAGACGGACACTATATAGCAATCAGCCCCAGCATTTT
j_call: TRBJ2-2; d_call: -; clone_size: -; v_call: TRBV19; cdr3_aa: CASSIDVPQGSATGELFF; cdr3_nt: TGTGCCAGTAGTATAGATGTACCACAGGGATCCGCCACCGGGGAGCTGTTTTTT
j_call: TRBJ2-7; d_call: TRBD1; clone_size: -; v_call: TRBV5-1; cdr3_aa: CASSQDGTAYEQYF; cdr3_nt: TGCGCCAGCAGCCAGGATGGGACAGCCTACGAGCAGTACTTC
j_call: TRBJ1-1; d_call: -; clone_size: -; v_call: TRBV19; cdr3_aa: CASMEGFYTEAFF; cdr3_nt: TGTGCCAGTATGGAGGGATTCTACACTGAAGCTTTCTTT
j_call: TRBJ2-3; d_call: TRBD2; clone_size: -; v_call: TRBV18; cdr3_aa: CASSLTLDSGRTTQYF; cdr3_nt: TGTGCCAGCTCACTAACTTTGGATAGCGGGAGGACGACGCAGTATTTT
j_call: TRBJ2-3; d_call: TRBD2; clone_size: once; v_call: TRBV29-1; cdr3_aa: CSVEIARAGGRTSTDTQYF; cdr3_nt: TGCAGCGTTGAAATTGCCCGGGCGGGAGGACGCACTAGCACAGATACGCAGTATTTT
j_call: TRBJ1-5; d_call: -; clone_size: -; v_call: TRBV6-1; cdr3_aa: CASSDGPYSNQPQHF; cdr3_nt: TGTGCCAGCAGTGACGGTCCCTATAGCAATCAGCCCCAGCATTTT
j_call: TRBJ2-3; d_call: TRBD1; clone_size: -; v_call: TRBV10-3; cdr3_aa: CASRQGKEKDTQYF; cdr3_nt: TGTGCCTCGAGACAGGGAAAAGAGAAAGATACGCAGTATTTT
j_call: TRBJ1-3; d_call: -; clone_size: -; v_call: TRBV19; cdr3_aa: CASSPYTQGTGNTIYF; cdr3_nt: TGTGCCAGTAGTCCCTATACCCAGGGAACTGGAAACACCATATATTTT
j_call: TRBJ2-2; d_call: TRBD1; clone_size: -; v_call: TRBV11-2; cdr3_aa: CASSLGGTGGELFF; cdr3_nt: TGTGCCAGCAGCTTAGGCGGGACAGGCGGGGAGCTGTTTTTT
j_call: TRBJ1-2; d_call: TRBD1; clone_size: -; v_call: TRBV5-4; cdr3_aa: CASSSGQKSYGYTF; cdr3_nt: TGTGCCAGCAGCTCGGGACAGAAGTCCTATGGCTACACCTTC
j_call: TRBJ2-5; d_call: TRBD1; clone_size: -; v_call: TRBV5-1; cdr3_aa: CASSLGTGGETQYF; cdr3_nt: TGCGCCAGCAGCTTAGGGACAGGGGGTGAGACCCAGTACTTC
j_call: TRBJ1-2; d_call: TRBD1; clone_size: -; v_call: TRBV19; cdr3_aa: CASSIGSGQNYGYTF; cdr3_nt: TGTGCCAGTAGTATTGGATCGGGACAGAACTATGGCTACACCTTC
j_call: TRBJ2-3; d_call: TRBD2; clone_size: -; v_call: TRBV6-1; cdr3_aa: CASTLGEGTDTQYF; cdr3_nt: TGTGCCAGCACCCTAGGGGAGGGGACAGATACGCAGTATTTT
j_call: TRBJ2-2; d_call: TRBD1; clone_size: -; v_call: TRBV5-4; cdr3_aa: CASSLPMGTGKGTGELFF; cdr3_nt: TGTGCCAGCAGCTTACCGATGGGGACAGGGAAAGGCACCGGGGAGCTGTTTTTT
j_call: TRBJ2-3; d_call: TRBD2; clone_size: -; v_call: TRBV6-4; cdr3_aa: CATSSRGGVTQYF; cdr3_nt: TGTGCCACCAGCTCTCGGGGGGGAGTCACGCAGTATTTT
j_call: TRBJ1-3; d_call: TRBD1; clone_size: -; v_call: TRBV13; cdr3_aa: CASRRGGLSSGNTIYF; cdr3_nt: TGTGCCAGCCGACGAGGGGGCCTGAGCTCTGGAAACACCATATATTTT
j_call: TRBJ1-5; d_call: -; clone_size: -; v_call: TRBV6-5; cdr3_aa: CASSSMGGARQPQHF; cdr3_nt: TGTGCCAGCAGTTCCATGGGGGGGGCCCGGCAGCCCCAGCATTTT
j_call: TRBJ1-3; d_call: -; clone_size: few; v_call: TRBV5-1; cdr3_aa: CASSLGTASGNTIYF; cdr3_nt: TGCGCCAGCAGCTTGGGGACAGCCTCTGGAAACACCATATATTTT
j_call: TRBJ2-1; d_call: -; clone_size: -; v_call: TRBV4-1; cdr3_aa: CASSPHASSYNEQFF; cdr3_nt: TGCGCCAGCAGCCCCCACGCGTCGAGCTACAATGAGCAGTTCTTC
j_call: TRBJ1-1; d_call: -; clone_size: -; v_call: TRBV18; cdr3_aa: CASSLGLLSTEAFF; cdr3_nt: TGTGCCAGCTCGCTAGGTTTATTGAGCACTGAAGCTTTCTTT
j_call: TRBJ1-1; d_call: -; clone_size: -; v_call: TRBV29-1; cdr3_aa: CSVEIGVNTEAFF; cdr3_nt: TGCAGCGTTGAGATAGGAGTGAACACTGAAGCTTTCTTT
j_call: TRBJ1-2; d_call: TRBD1; clone_size: -; v_call: TRBV20-1; cdr3_aa: CSAGDSYGYTF; cdr3_nt: TGCAGTGCTGGGGACAGCTATGGCTACACCTTC
j_call: TRBJ1-2; d_call: -; clone_size: -; v_call: TRBV7-2; cdr3_aa: CASSLGFGANYGYTF; cdr3_nt: TGTGCCAGCAGCTTAGGCTTCGGTGCTAACTATGGCTACACCTTC
j_call: TRBJ1-2; d_call: -; clone_size: -; v_call: TRBV11-2; cdr3_aa: CASSPGPNYGYTF; cdr3_nt: TGTGCCAGCAGTCCAGGGCCTAACTATGGCTACACCTTC
j_call: TRBJ2-1; d_call: TRBD2; clone_size: -; v_call: TRBV6-1; cdr3_aa: CASSRTSGSFDEQFF; cdr3_nt: TGTGCCAGCAGTCGGACTAGCGGGAGCTTTGATGAGCAGTTCTTC
j_call: TRBJ2-3; d_call: -; clone_size: -; v_call: TRBV2; cdr3_aa: CASKWGVADTQYF; cdr3_nt: TGTGCCAGCAAGTGGGGAGTAGCAGATACGCAGTATTTT
j_call: TRBJ1-2; d_call: -; clone_size: -; v_call: TRBV2; cdr3_aa: CASSEGERMGGYTF; cdr3_nt: TGTGCCAGCAGTGAAGGGGAGCGTATGGGTGGCTACACCTTC
j_call: TRBJ2-5; d_call: TRBD2; clone_size: -; v_call: TRBV7-9; cdr3_aa: CASSYGTSGYQETQYF; cdr3_nt: TGTGCCAGCAGCTACGGGACTAGCGGGTATCAAGAGACCCAGTACTTC
j_call: TRBJ2-3; d_call: -; clone_size: -; v_call: TRBV10-3; cdr3_aa: CAISGFVAGPVDTQYF; cdr3_nt: TGTGCCATCAGTGGTTTCGTGGCAGGGCCAGTAGATACGCAGTATTTT
j_call: TRBJ1-1; d_call: TRBD1; clone_size: -; v_call: TRBV5-5; cdr3_aa: CASSWDRGGNAEAFF; cdr3_nt: TGTGCCAGCAGCTGGGACAGGGGGGGGAACGCTGAAGCTTTCTTT
j_call: TRBJ1-5; d_call: -; clone_size: -; v_call: TRBV19; cdr3_aa: CASTNRGQPQHF; cdr3_nt: TGTGCCAGTACGAATAGGGGTCAGCCCCAGCATTTT
j_call: TRBJ1-2; d_call: -; clone_size: -; v_call: TRBV6-1; cdr3_aa: CAFQIGGYGYTF; cdr3_nt: TGTGCCTTTCAAATCGGGGGGTATGGCTACACCTTC
j_call: TRBJ2-3; d_call: -; clone_size: -; v_call: TRBV6-5; cdr3_aa: CASSYQGGRPDTQYF; cdr3_nt: TGTGCCAGCAGTTACCAGGGGGGAAGGCCAGATACGCAGTATTTT
j_call: TRBJ1-1; d_call: -; clone_size: -; v_call: TRBV7-9; cdr3_aa: CASSNTGIITEAFF; cdr3_nt: TGTGCCAGCAGCAACACAGGGATAATCACTGAAGCTTTCTTT
j_call: TRBJ2-5; d_call: -; clone_size: -; v_call: TRBV5-1; cdr3_aa: CASSFLRGQETQYF; cdr3_nt: TGCGCCAGCAGCTTTCTCAGGGGCCAAGAGACCCAGTACTTC
j_call: TRBJ1-4; d_call: -; clone_size: -; v_call: TRBV4-2; cdr3_aa: CASSQDPVLDEKLFF; cdr3_nt: TGTGCCAGCAGCCAAGACCCGGTTTTGGATGAAAAACTGTTTTTT
j_call: TRBJ1-1; d_call: -; clone_size: -; v_call: TRBV5-1; cdr3_aa: CASSGIREAFF; cdr3_nt: TGCGCCAGCAGCGGTATTAGAGAAGCTTTCTTT
j_call: TRBJ2-7; d_call: -; clone_size: -; v_call: TRBV5-1; cdr3_aa: CASSLDGPRYEQYF; cdr3_nt: TGCGCCAGCAGCTTGGATGGGCCGCGCTACGAGCAGTACTTC
j_call: TRBJ2-3; d_call: -; clone_size: -; v_call: TRBV27; cdr3_aa: CASSLTERSTDTQYF; cdr3_nt: TGTGCCAGCAGTTTAACCGAGAGATCTACAGATACGCAGTATTTT
j_call: TRBJ1-5; d_call: -; clone_size: -; v_call: TRBV7-8; cdr3_aa: CASSPDHGKYQPQHF; cdr3_nt: TGTGCCAGCAGCCCCGATCACGGGAAGTATCAGCCCCAGCATTTT
j_call: TRBJ2-5; d_call: -; clone_size: -; v_call: TRBV7-8; cdr3_aa: CASSQAETQYF; cdr3_nt: TGTGCCAGCAGCCAAGCGGAGACCCAGTACTTC
j_call: TRBJ1-3; d_call: TRBD1; clone_size: -; v_call: TRBV5-1; cdr3_aa: CASSSDRGSGNTIYF; cdr3_nt: TGCGCCAGCAGCTCGGACAGGGGCTCTGGAAACACCATATATTTT
j_call: TRBJ1-6; d_call: -; clone_size: -; v_call: TRBV2; cdr3_aa: CATERRTASNSPLHF; cdr3_nt: TGTGCCACTGAAAGAAGGACAGCGAGTAATTCACCCCTCCACTTT
j_call: TRBJ2-1; d_call: TRBD2; clone_size: -; v_call: TRBV25-1; cdr3_aa: CASSDFGLGISYNEQFF; cdr3_nt: TGTGCCAGCAGTGATTTCGGACTAGGGATTTCCTACAATGAGCAGTTCTTC
j_call: TRBJ1-5; d_call: TRBD1; clone_size: once; v_call: TRBV27; cdr3_aa: CASSPNPGGGGQPQHF; cdr3_nt: TGTGCCAGCAGCCCCAACCCAGGGGGCGGAGGTCAGCCCCAGCATTTT
j_call: TRBJ1-2; d_call: -; clone_size: -; v_call: TRBV5-1; cdr3_aa: CASTSFQSGYGYTF; cdr3_nt: TGCGCCAGCACCTCTTTCCAAAGCGGCTATGGCTACACCTTC
j_call: TRBJ2-7; d_call: TRBD2; clone_size: once; v_call: TRBV9; cdr3_aa: CASSKGLVYEQYF; cdr3_nt: TGTGCCAGCAGCAAGGGACTAGTCTACGAGCAGTACTTC
j_call: TRBJ2-3; d_call: TRBD2; clone_size: -; v_call: TRBV7-9; cdr3_aa: CASSSPGGTDTQYF; cdr3_nt: TGTGCCAGCAGCTCTCCGGGGGGTACAGATACGCAGTATTTT